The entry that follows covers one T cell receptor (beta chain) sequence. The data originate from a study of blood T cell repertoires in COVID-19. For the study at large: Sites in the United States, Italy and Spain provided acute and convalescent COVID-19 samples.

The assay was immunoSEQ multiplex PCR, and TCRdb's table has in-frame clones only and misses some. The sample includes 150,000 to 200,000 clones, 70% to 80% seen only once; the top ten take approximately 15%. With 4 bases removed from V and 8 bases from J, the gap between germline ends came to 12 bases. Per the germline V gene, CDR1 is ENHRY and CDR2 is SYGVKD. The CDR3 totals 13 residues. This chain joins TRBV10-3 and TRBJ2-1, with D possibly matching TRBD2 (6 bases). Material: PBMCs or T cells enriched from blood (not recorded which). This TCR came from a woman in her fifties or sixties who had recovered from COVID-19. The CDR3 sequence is CAISVGLGDEQFF. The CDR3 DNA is TGTGCCATCAGTGTGGGACTTGGCGATGAGCAGTTCTTC.